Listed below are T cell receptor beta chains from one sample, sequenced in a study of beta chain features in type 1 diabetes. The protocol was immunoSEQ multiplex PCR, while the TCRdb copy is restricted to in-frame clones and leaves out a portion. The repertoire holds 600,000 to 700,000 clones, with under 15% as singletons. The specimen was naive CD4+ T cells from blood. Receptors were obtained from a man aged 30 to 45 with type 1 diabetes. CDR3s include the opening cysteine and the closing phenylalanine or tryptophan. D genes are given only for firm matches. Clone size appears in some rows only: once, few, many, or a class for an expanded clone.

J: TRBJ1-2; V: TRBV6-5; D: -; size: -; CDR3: CASSYVGPNYGYTF; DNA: TGTGCCAGCAGTTACGTGGGACCCAACTATGGCTACACCTTC
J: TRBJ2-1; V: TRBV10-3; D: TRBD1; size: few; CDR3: CAISMDRGVVNEQFF; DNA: TGTGCCATCAGTATGGACAGGGGTGTAGTTAATGAGCAGTTCTTC
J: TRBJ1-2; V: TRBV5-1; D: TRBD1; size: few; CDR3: CASSLATGDYGYTF; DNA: TGCGCCAGCAGCTTGGCCACAGGGGACTATGGCTACACCTTC
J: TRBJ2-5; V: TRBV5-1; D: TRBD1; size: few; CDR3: CASSADRGSETQYF; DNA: TGCGCCAGCAGCGCTGACAGGGGATCAGAGACCCAGTACTTC
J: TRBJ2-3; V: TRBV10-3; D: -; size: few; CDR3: CAISENRQDTDTQYF; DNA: TGTGCCATCAGTGAGAATAGGCAGGACACAGATACGCAGTATTTT
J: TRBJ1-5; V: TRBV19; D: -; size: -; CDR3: CASSKQGVGQPQHF; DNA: TGTGCCAGTAGTAAGCAGGGCGTTGGTCAGCCCCAGCATTTT
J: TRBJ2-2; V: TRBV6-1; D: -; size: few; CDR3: CASSLTRGTGELFF; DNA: TGTGCCAGCAGTTTAACGAGGGGTACCGGGGAGCTGTTTTTT
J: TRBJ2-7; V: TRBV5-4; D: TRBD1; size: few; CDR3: CASSLLGQEPHEQYF; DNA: TGTGCCAGCAGCTTGTTGGGACAGGAGCCTCACGAGCAGTACTTC
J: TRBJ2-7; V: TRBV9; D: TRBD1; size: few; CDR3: CASSSGQGSSYEQYF; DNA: TGTGCCAGCAGCTCTGGACAGGGGAGCTCCTACGAGCAGTACTTC
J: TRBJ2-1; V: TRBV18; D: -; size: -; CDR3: CASSPPQGIEQFF; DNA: TGTGCCAGCTCACCACCCCAGGGGATTGAGCAGTTCTTC
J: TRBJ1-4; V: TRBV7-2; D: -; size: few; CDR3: CASSLVIDEKLFF; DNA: TGTGCCAGCAGCTTAGTAATTGACGAAAAACTGTTTTTT
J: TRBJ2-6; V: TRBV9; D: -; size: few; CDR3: CASSVVGSLSGANVLTF; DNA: TGTGCCAGCAGCGTAGTAGGGAGCCTCTCTGGGGCCAACGTCCTGACTTTC
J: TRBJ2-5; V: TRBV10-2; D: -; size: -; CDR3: CASSEAGARVVTQYF; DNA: TGCGCCAGCAGTGAGGCGGGGGCGCGGGTGGTGACCCAGTACTTC
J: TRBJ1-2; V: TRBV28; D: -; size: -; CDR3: CASSSGPGYTF; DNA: TGTGCCAGCAGTTCCGGGCCCGGCTACACCTTC
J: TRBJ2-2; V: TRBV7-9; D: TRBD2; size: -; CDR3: CASSILSGANTGELFF; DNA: TGTGCCAGCAGCATCCTTAGCGGGGCGAACACCGGGGAGCTGTTTTTT
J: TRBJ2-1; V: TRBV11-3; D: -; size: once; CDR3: CASSLVARDEQFF; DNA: TGTGCCAGCAGCTTAGTCGCCCGAGACGAGCAGTTCTTC
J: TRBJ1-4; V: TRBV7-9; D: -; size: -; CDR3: CASSAEGVDNEKLFF; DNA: TGTGCCAGCAGCGCGGAGGGGGTTGATAATGAAAAACTGTTTTTT
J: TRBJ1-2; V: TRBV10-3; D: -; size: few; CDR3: CAITPEVPNYGYTF; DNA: TGTGCCATCACCCCGGAGGTACCTAACTATGGCTACACCTTC
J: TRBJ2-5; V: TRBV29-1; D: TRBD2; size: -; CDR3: CSGESGVRETQYF; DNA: TGCAGCGGTGAAAGCGGGGTGCGAGAGACCCAGTACTTC
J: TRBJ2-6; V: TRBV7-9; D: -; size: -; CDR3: CASSLALSLGGIEANVLTF; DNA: TGTGCCAGCAGCTTAGCTTTGTCCCTCGGTGGTATCGAGGCCAACGTCCTGACTTTC
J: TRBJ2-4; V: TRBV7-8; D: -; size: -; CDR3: CASSFRGNIQYF; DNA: TGTGCCAGCAGCTTCCGGGGAAACATTCAGTACTTC
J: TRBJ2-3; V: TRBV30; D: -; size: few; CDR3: CAWSAGGVGTDTQYF; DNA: TGTGCCTGGAGCGCAGGAGGTGTGGGCACAGATACGCAGTATTTT
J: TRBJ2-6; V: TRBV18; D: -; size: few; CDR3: CASSLTGSWGSGANVLTF; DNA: TGTGCCAGCTCCCTTACAGGGTCCTGGGGCTCTGGGGCCAACGTCCTGACTTTC
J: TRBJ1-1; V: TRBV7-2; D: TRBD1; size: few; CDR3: CASSSDRGGAFF; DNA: TGTGCCAGCAGCTCCGACAGGGGAGGAGCTTTCTTT
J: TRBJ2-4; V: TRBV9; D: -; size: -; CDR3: CASSVDGAGKNIQYF; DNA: TGTGCCAGCAGCGTAGATGGAGCAGGAAAAAACATTCAGTACTTC
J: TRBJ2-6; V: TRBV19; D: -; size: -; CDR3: CASSIGRGNSGANVLTF; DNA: TGTGCCAGTAGTATCGGCAGGGGAAATTCTGGGGCCAACGTCCTGACTTTC
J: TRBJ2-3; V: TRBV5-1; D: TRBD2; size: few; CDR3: CASSFWLAGRADTQYF; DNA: TGCGCCAGCAGCTTTTGGCTAGCGGGTAGGGCAGATACGCAGTATTTT